Each of the 27 T cell receptor beta chains below was sequenced from the same sample in a study of blood T cell repertoires in COVID-19. Produced via immunoSEQ multiplex PCR; TCRdb's table is partial and in-frame only. This table holds a few hundred thousand clones, 85% to 90% found once. The sequenced material came from peripheral blood. The receptor source for this set is a woman aged 40 to 50 who had recovered from COVID-19.

V and J are TRBV10-3 and TRBJ2-3, with 10 bases fitting TRBD1. Germline assignment: CDR1 ENHRY and CDR2 SYGVKD. V shed 11 bases, J shed 4 bases, and the junction held 6 bases outside the gene matches. The length of the CDR3 is 13 residues. The CDR3 bases are TGTGCCGCCCGGGACAGGGGTCCAGATACGCAGTATTTT. It encodes CAARDRGPDTQYF.

This clone was recorded a few times. The gene calls are TRBV6-2 or TRBV6-3 and TRBJ2-1; 10 nucleotides agree with TRBD1. The V gene's germline CDR1 is MNHEY and CDR2 SVGEGT. The CDR3 is 15 amino acids. Trimming cost V 5 bases and J 6 bases; bases outside gene matches: 7. The CDR3 sequence: CASSTGQGVGNEQFF. The DNA for the CDR3 is TGTGCCAGCAGTACCGGACAGGGGGTTGGCAATGAGCAGTTCTTC.

The rearrangement uses TRBV6-2 or TRBV6-3 and TRBJ1-5, with a weak D call TRBD1 (6 bases). CDR3 length equals 17 residues. The V end was cut by 2 bases, the J end by 8 bases, with 22 bases between. The V gene's germline CDR1 is MNHEY and CDR2 SVGEGT. CDR3 in amino acids: CASSYATGGPREEPQHF. The CDR3 bases are TGTGCCAGCAGTTACGCGACAGGTGGGCCCCGGGAAGAGCCCCAGCATTTT.

Regarding this clone: Other nucleotide sequences in the sample specify the same CDR3. The chain uses TRBV3-1 (or the pseudogene TRBV3-2) and TRBJ2-5; possibly TRBD1 for D (5 bases). This CDR3 spans 14 amino acids. Trimming shortened V by 1 base and J by 1 base, and 7 bases separated the two germline ends. Germline V gene sequence: CDR1 LGHDT, CDR2 YNNKEL (reference sequence). Written as DNA, the CDR3 is TGTGCCAGCAGCCAAGTAAGGGGCCAAGAGACCCAGTACTTC. The encoded protein is CASSQVRGQETQYF.

This chain uses TRBV6-4 with TRBJ2-3, with 9 bases that match TRBD2. Per germline, CDR1 MRHNA and CDR2 SNTAGT. CDR3 length: 14 amino acids. With V trimmed by 7 bases and J by 0 bases, 2 bases remained unmatched. CDR3 DNA: TGTGCCAGCAAAGCGGGAGGTAGCACAGATACGCAGTATTTT. Residues: CASKAGGSTDTQYF.

The chain recombines TRBV29-1 with TRBJ2-7, with 10 bases lining up with TRBD1. Germline trimming cut 7 bases from V and 3 bases from J; bases unmatched to any gene: 3. From germline, CDR1 is SQVTM and CDR2 ANQGSEA. This CDR3 spans 12 amino acids. CDR3 nucleotides: TGCAGCGCCTGGACAGGGGGCTACGAGCAGTACTTC. This sequence encodes CSAWTGGYEQYF.

The chain recombines TRBV30 with TRBJ1-4, with D possibly TRBD1 on 6 matching bases. Trimming took 0 bases from V and 7 from J, leaving 9 bases between them. CDR3 length: 13 residues. From germline, CDR1 is GTSNPN and CDR2 SVGIG (reference sequence). CDR3 DNA sequence: TGTGCCTGGAGTGTACAGGGTACTGAAAAACTGTTTTTT. Protein product: CAWSVQGTEKLFF.

The chain links TRBV11-2 to TRBJ2-5; possible D gene TRBD1, 6 bases. CDR3 length: 14 residues. Trimming took 5 bases from V and 1 from J, leaving 11 bases between them. Germline CDR1 SGHAT, CDR2 FQNNGV. In DNA, the CDR3 is TGTGCCAGCAGCCGTCAGGGGTTCCAAGAGACCCAGTACTTC. Protein sequence: CASSRQGFQETQYF.

The rearrangement links TRBV19 to TRBJ1-6; D is possibly TRBD1 (6 bases). This CDR3 comprises 15 residues. V shed 11 bases and J shed 6 bases, with 20 bases lying between them. Germline V CDR1 and CDR2: LNHDA, SQIVND (reference sequence). CDR3 amino acids: CAARTPGTFNSPLHF. The CDR3 DNA follows: TGTGCCGCCCGGACGCCCGGGACATTTAATTCACCCCTCCACTTT. Full variable domain (outside the CDR3, taken from reference TRBV19 and TRBJ1-6): DGGITQSPKYLFRKEGQNVTLSCEQNLNHDAMYWYRQDPGQGLRLIYYSQIVNDFQKGDIAEGYSVSREKKESFPLTVTSAQKNPTAFYLCAARTPGTFNSPLHFGNGTRLTVT.

This chain links TRBV24-1 with TRBJ2-1; TRBD2 aligns across 9 bases. J was trimmed by 5 bases and V by 0 bases; bases with no gene match: 4. This CDR3 is 16 amino acids long. CDR1 KGHDR and CDR2 SFDVKD come from the germline V gene. Here the CDR3 DNA reads TGTGCCACCAGTGATTTGAGCCAGCGGGAGGACAATGAGCAGTTCTTC. Translation: CATSDLSQREDNEQFF.

The chain links TRBV28 to TRBJ2-6; possible D gene TRBD2, 6 bases. The CDR3 runs to 14 residues. Germline CDR1 and CDR2: MDHEN and SYDVKM. V lost 10 bases, J lost 0 bases, and 10 bases lay in between. The CDR3 sequence is CATFSGSGANVLTF. The CDR3 region has the DNA TGTGCCACCTTTAGCGGCTCTGGGGCCAACGTCCTGACTTTC.

The genes are TRBV2 and TRBJ1-5, with a tentative D call TRBD1 (5 bases). This CDR3 contains 12 residues. CDR1 and CDR2 from the germline V gene are SNHLY and FYNNEI. Trimming took off 8 bases at V and 6 bases at J, with 11 bases between the two ends. The CDR3 nucleotides are TGTGCCAGCGGCAAGGGGTCTCAGCCCCAGCATTTT. This encodes CASGKGSQPQHF. The variable domain in full, with the rest retrieved from reference TRBV2 and TRBJ1-5, is EPEVTQTPSHQVTQMGQEVILRCVPISNHLYFYWYRQILGQKVEFLVSFYNNEISEKSEIFDDQFSVERPDGSNFTLKIRSTKLEDSAMYFCASGKGSQPQHFGDGTRLSIL.

This sequence joins TRBV6-1 and TRBJ2-7; 10 bases fit TRBD1. This CDR3 spans 16 amino acids. J was trimmed by 3 bases and V by 3 bases; bases with no gene match: 8. CDR1 is MNHNS, CDR2 SASEGT, per germline. CDR3: CASSDKDRGLYYEQYF. The CDR3 DNA sequence: TGTGCCAGCAGTGACAAAGACAGGGGGCTGTACTACGAGCAGTACTTC.

This sequence joins TRBV7-8 and TRBJ2-7; weak D call: TRBD1 (6 bases). Trimming removed 0 bases from V and 0 bases from J, with 9 bases in between. The CDR3 sequence is 15 residues long. Germline lookup yields CDR1 SGHVS and CDR2 FQNEAQ. The CDR3 DNA sequence: TGTGCCAGCAGCTTAGCCACAGGGAGCTCCTACGAGCAGTACGTC. This codes for CASSLATGSSYEQYV.

The chain combines TRBV4-2 with TRBJ2-3, with TRBD2 matching 9 bases. Trimming at V came to 0 bases and at J to 2 bases, leaving 12 bases not matched to a gene. Germline V gene data show CDR1 as LGHNA and CDR2 as YNFKEQ. The CDR3 totals 19 residues. CDR3 region: CASSQDVSFAGGNTDTQYF. CDR3 nucleotide sequence: TGTGCCAGCAGCCAAGATGTTTCCTTTGCGGGGGGGAACACAGATACGCAGTATTTT.

The chain uses TRBV19 and TRBJ2-3; D may be TRBD1 (5 bases). Trimming stripped 4 bases from V and 0 bases from J, with 5 bases between. Germline V gene data show CDR1 as LNHDA and CDR2 as SQIVND (reference sequence). The CDR3 is made up of 13 amino acids. The CDR3 DNA sequence: TGTGCCAGTAGTAACAGGAGCACAGATACGCAGTATTTT. Protein: CASSNRSTDTQYF.

The chain joins TRBV24-1 to TRBJ1-4, with TRBD1 matching 8 bases. Per germline, CDR1 KGHDR and CDR2 SFDVKD. The CDR3 covers 17 residues. Germline trimming cut 1 base from V and 7 bases from J; bases unmatched to any gene: 10. The chain's CDR3 is CATSDFPGPGGSEKLFF. In DNA form, the CDR3 reads TGTGCCACCAGTGATTTCCCCGGGCCAGGGGGCAGTGAAAAACTGTTTTTT.

CDR3 loop: CATSRRGGSSTGELFF. The CDR3 nucleotides read TGTGCCACCAGCAGGCGGGGCGGGAGTTCCACCGGGGAGCTGTTTTTT. The V and J genes are TRBV15 and TRBJ2-2, with 7 positions matching TRBD2. Trimming at V came to 3 bases and at J to 4 bases, leaving 8 bases not matched to a gene. The CDR3 is 16 amino acids. Germline values: CDR1 LNHNV, CDR2 YYDKDF (reference sequence).

This chain uses TRBV7-3 with TRBJ2-3; TRBD2 matches at 8 bases. Looked up from germline, CDR1 is SGHTA and CDR2 is FQGTGA. The CDR3 covers 15 residues. Losses at the gene ends were 1 base for V and 0 bases for J; bases not matched to a gene: 0. CDR3 nucleotides: TGTGCCAGCAGCTTAAGCGGGGGGAGCACAGATACGCAGTATTTT. Residues: CASSLSGGSTDTQYF.

J is TRBJ2-7 and V is TRBV2; 10 positions match TRBD2. V lost 3 bases and J lost 9; bases outside the gene matches: 5. This CDR3 is built from 13 residues. Germline CDR1 SNHLY, CDR2 FYNNEI. In nucleotides, the CDR3 is TGTGCCAGCAGTGACCCTAGCGGGGGAAGGCAGTACTTC. Translating gives CASSDPSGGRQYF.

This chain joins TRBV13 and TRBJ2-3; D is undetermined. This CDR3 spans 14 amino acids. V gave up 5 bases and J gave up 3 bases, with 12 bases separating them. CDR1 is PRHDT and CDR2 is FYEKMQ in the germline V gene (reference sequence). The CDR3 DNA follows: TGTGCCAGCAGCACCGCAGCGCGAACAGATACGCAGTATTTT. Its protein product is CASSTAARTDTQYF.

The CDR3 region is CASSVGRRNTEAFF. The CDR3 nucleotides read TGTGCCAGCAGCGTAGGCAGGCGGAACACTGAAGCTTTCTTT. The chain carries TRBV9 and TRBJ1-1, with D unresolved. Germline V lookup: CDR1 SGDLS, CDR2 YYNGEE. Deletions cut 0 bases from V and 1 base from J, with 7 bases between. CDR3 length: 14 residues.

This clone was seen a handful of times. This chain connects TRBV6-5 to TRBJ1-4, with D hard to call. Trimming shortened V by 0 bases and J by 7 bases, and 9 bases separated the two germline ends. Germline V gene data show CDR1 as MNHEY and CDR2 as SVGAGI. This CDR3 is 14 amino acids long. The CDR3 protein is CASSYSPRGEKLFF. The CDR3 DNA sequence: TGTGCCAGCAGTTACTCACCAAGAGGTGAAAAACTGTTTTTT.

The chain uses TRBV5-6 and TRBJ2-1; 10 bases are a match to TRBD1. V lost 4 bases and J lost 6; bases outside the gene matches: 7. CDR3 length equals 15 residues. Germline CDR1 SGHDT, CDR2 YYEEEE. CDR3 nucleotide sequence: TGTGCCAGCAGCATCCGGGACAGGGGAGTCAATGAGCAGTTCTTC. Protein product: CASSIRDRGVNEQFF.

The genes are TRBV9 and TRBJ2-3; D possibly corresponds to TRBD2 (6 bases). Trimming left V 4 bases short and J 2 bases short, with 20 bases between. The CDR3 length is 17 residues. The germline V gene has CDR1 SGDLS and CDR2 YYNGEE. The CDR3 sequence: CASSHREGGTITDTQYF. The DNA for the CDR3 is TGTGCCAGCAGCCATAGAGAGGGCGGGACCATCACAGATACGCAGTATTTT.

The rearrangement uses TRBV11-2 and TRBJ1-1, with D unresolved. Per germline, CDR1 SGHAT and CDR2 FQNNGV. V lost 3 bases and J 0 bases, leaving 8 bases between the germline ends. The CDR3 extends over 14 amino acids. This CDR3 is CASSLTGLNTEAFF. CDR3 bases: TGTGCCAGCAGCTTGACGGGATTGAACACTGAAGCTTTCTTT.

This clone was counted once. The CDR3 DNA sequence: TGCAGCGTTGAAGGACTAGCGGGGGGTACCAATTCCTACAATGAGCAGTTCTTC. Translating it yields CSVEGLAGGTNSYNEQFF. The rearrangement uses TRBV29-1 and TRBJ2-1; TRBD2 matches at 13 bases. Per germline, CDR1 SQVTM and CDR2 ANQGSEA. The ends lost 1 base at V and 1 base at J; junction bases unmatched: 7. The CDR3 runs to 18 residues.